A selection of T cell receptor beta chains follows, all from one sample in a study of tumor-infiltrating lymphocytes in primary liver carcinoma. Using its own MiXCR run on the multiplex PCR reads, TCRdb lists one record per CDR3 protein. The sample holds some 20,000 distinct CDR3 sequences, around 79% seen once. The sequenced sample consisted of liver tumor tissue from sampling region 4. The receptors come from a woman aged 25 to 39 with primary liver carcinoma and hepatitis B virus infection. Both conserved end residues are part of each CDR3. D genes are given only for firm matches. Some rows have no size entry. The others give once, few or many, or a class for an expanded clone.

size: few; D: NA; V: TRBV10-3; J: TRBJ2-1; CDR3: CAISPTATRDEQYF; DNA: TGTGCCATCAGTCCCACGGCAACCCGGGATGAGCAATACTTC
size: NA; D: TRBD1; V: TRBV11-2; J: TRBJ2-1; CDR3: CASSYIGQGENEESF; DNA: TGTGCCAGCAGCTATATAGGACAGGGCGAAAATGAGGAGTCCTTT
size: NA; D: NA; V: TRBV4-3; J: TRBJ2-2; CDR3: CTSSSMGVGDLFF; DNA: TGCACCAGCAGCTCGATGGGAGTCGGGGACCTGTTTTTT
size: NA; D: NA; V: TRBV7-8; J: TRBJ2-2; CDR3: CASSSFRLEGEDTGELLF; DNA: TGTGCAAGCAGCTCCTTTAGACTAGAGGGAGAGGACACCGGGGAGCTGCTTTTT
size: NA; D: TRBD2; V: TRBV5-5; J: TRBJ2-4; CDR3: CASSLVGIREGWDIQYF; DNA: TGTGCCAGCAGCTTAGTAGGAATTAGGGAGGGGTGGGACATTCAGTACTTC
size: NA; D: TRBD1; V: TRBV11-2; J: TRBJ2-1; CDR3: CANSLVTGSSYNEQFF; DNA: TGTGCCAACAGCTTAGTGACAGGGAGCTCCTACAATGAGCAGTTCTTC
size: NA; D: NA; V: TRBV4-1; J: TRBJ1-2; CDR3: CTSSQNGTKINYGYIF; DNA: TGCACCAGCAGCCAAAACGGGACAAAAATTAACTATGGCTACATCTTC
size: NA; D: NA; V: TRBV4-1; J: TRBJ2-3; CDR3: CASNQDRNTDTQYF; DNA: TGCGCCAGCAACCAAGATCGGAATACAGATACACAGTATTTT
size: NA; D: NA; V: TRBV6-2/TRBV6-3; J: TRBJ1-5; CDR3: CGSYQTASNQPQHF; DNA: TGTGGCAGTTACCAGACAGCCAGCAATCAGCCCCAGCATTTT
size: NA; D: TRBD1; V: TRBV6-5; J: TRBJ1-2; CDR3: CASSYSRTTGDMNGYTF; DNA: TGTGCCAGCAGTTACTCACGGACGACAGGGGATATGAATGGCTACACCTTC